The 12 T cell receptor beta chains below all came from one sample that was sequenced in a study of cytomegalovirus exposure and HLA in healthy donors. PCR was performed using 60 Vbeta and 13 Jbeta primers. TCRdb's copy holds only in-frame clones and misses some; the assay was immunoSEQ multiplex PCR. The sample records 150,000 or so clones, nearly 80% being singletons. Sequenced sample: PBMCs. These receptors were taken from a man aged 25-40 years in good health and CMV-seropositive.

This clone was detected only a few times. The chain is built from TRBV27 and TRBJ1-5, with D maybe TRBD1 (5 bases). This CDR3 comprises 14 residues. Trimming cost V 7 bases and J 1 base, with 11 bases left between them. CDR1 and CDR2 from the germline V gene are MNHEY and SMNVEV (reference sequence). The CDR3 DNA sequence: TGTGCCAGCACCCCCCAGGGAAGCAATCAGCCCCAGCATTTT. This codes for CASTPQGSNQPQHF.

This clone was recorded once. V gene TRBV27 combines with J gene TRBJ1-2; 8 nucleotides match TRBD1. Losses at the gene ends were 6 bases for V and 3 bases for J; bases not matched to a gene: 6. Germline CDR1 MNHEY, CDR2 SMNVEV (reference sequence). This CDR3 contains 14 residues. The CDR3 region has the DNA TGTGCCAGCAGAATGCCAGGGGGCGACTATGGCTACACCTTC. Translating it yields CASRMPGGDYGYTF.

The V and J genes are TRBV7-2 and TRBJ2-7; no clear D gene. Germline V lookup: CDR1 SGHTA, CDR2 FQGNSA. The CDR3 has 12 residues. Between the trimmed V and J ends, which lost 4 bases and 3 bases, there was a span of 7 bases. This CDR3 reads CASSSRNYEQYF. CDR3 nucleotide sequence: TGTGCCAGCAGCTCTAGGAACTACGAGCAGTACTTC.

The chain carries TRBV28 and TRBJ2-1; 9 bases are shared with TRBD1. V trimming: 5 bases; J trimming: 7 bases; junction bases outside the gene matches: 9. Germline V gives CDR1 MDHEN, CDR2 SYDVKM. This CDR3 has 15 residues. The CDR3 is CASSAGDRAWNEQFF. As DNA, the CDR3 is TGTGCCAGCAGTGCCGGGGACAGGGCCTGGAATGAGCAGTTCTTC.

The gene calls are TRBV28 and TRBJ2-2; possible D gene TRBD1, 6 bases. Germline V gene lookup returns CDR1 MDHEN and CDR2 SYDVKM. CDR3 size: 15 residues. V gave up 2 bases and J gave up 3 bases, with 10 bases separating them. The CDR3 sequence: CASSLGQRYTGELFF. CDR3 sequence (DNA): TGTGCCAGCAGTTTAGGACAGAGGTACACCGGGGAGCTGTTTTTT.

V usage is TRBV2 and J usage is TRBJ2-3; tentatively, D is TRBD2 (6 bases). Germline V lookup: CDR1 SNHLY, CDR2 FYNNEI. V was clipped by 6 bases and J by 0 bases, with 19 bases between them. This CDR3 comprises 17 residues. This chain's CDR3 is CASSGDFAGGSTDTQYF. CDR3 DNA sequence: TGTGCCAGCAGCGGGGACTTCGCAGGAGGGAGCACAGATACGCAGTATTTT.

This sequence joins TRBV4-1 and TRBJ1-3; a weak D match, TRBD1 (6 bases). The CDR3 covers 15 residues. The V end lost 1 base, the J end lost 2 bases, and 9 bases lay between the germline ends. Germline CDR1 reads MGHRA; CDR2 reads YSYEKL. CDR3 sequence: CASSQVGTTGNTIYF. DNA for the CDR3: TGCGCCAGCAGCCAAGTGGGGACAACTGGAAACACCATATATTTT.

This clone was seen once. The chain uses TRBV5-1 and TRBJ2-7, with 11 bases matching TRBD2. The CDR3 has 15 amino acids. V gave up 0 bases and J gave up 4 bases; unmatched junction bases: 3. Germline V gene sequence: CDR1 SGHRS, CDR2 YFSETQ. The CDR3 DNA is TGCGCCAGCAGCTTGGAGACTAGCGGGACGTACGAGCAGTACTTC. Translation: CASSLETSGTYEQYF. Variable domain in full (rest from reference TRBV5-1 and TRBJ2-7): KAGVTQTPRYLIKTRGQQVTLSCSPISGHRSVSWYQQTPGQGLQFLFEYFSETQRNKGNFPGRFSGRQFSNSRSEMNVSTLELGDSALYLCASSLETSGTYEQYFGPGTRLTVT.

The V and J genes are TRBV7-9 and TRBJ2-7; D unresolved. Trimming removed 2 bases from V and 0 bases from J, with 11 bases in between. The CDR3 is 15 residues long. Germline assignment: CDR1 SEHNR and CDR2 FQNEAQ (reference sequence). CDR3 DNA sequence: TGTGCCAGCAGCTTAAGCCAAGGCGGCTCCTACGAGCAGTACTTC. This codes for CASSLSQGGSYEQYF. The full variable domain, rest sourced from reference TRBV7-9 and TRBJ2-7, is DTGVSQNPRHKITKRGQNVTFRCDPISEHNRLYWYRQTLGQGPEFLTYFQNEAQLEKSRLLSDRFSAERPKGSFSTLEIQRTEQGDSAMYLCASSLSQGGSYEQYFGPGTRLTVT.

This clone occurred once. The gene calls are TRBV6-1 and TRBJ2-7; possibly TRBD2 for D (7 bases). CDR1 is MNHNS and CDR2 is SASEGT in the germline V gene. Trimming shortened V by 5 bases and J by 4 bases, and 12 bases separated the two germline ends. CDR3 length: 13 residues. The CDR3 DNA reads as TGTGCCAGCAGTTGGGGGGGCGTTTACGAGCAGTACTTC. Amino acid sequence: CASSWGGVYEQYF.

The rearrangement joins TRBV9 to TRBJ2-1; 14 bases align to TRBD2. Germline-derived CDR1 and CDR2 are SGDLS and YYNGEE. With 3 bases clipped from V and 9 bases from J, the junction kept 8 bases outside the gene matches. The CDR3 is 16 residues long. CDR3 in amino acids: CASSEGTSGSLSEQFF. The CDR3 DNA reads TGTGCCAGCAGCGAGGGGACTAGCGGGAGCCTCAGTGAGCAGTTCTTC.

The V call is TRBV2, the J call TRBJ2-7, with D possibly being TRBD2 (6 bases). The CDR3 covers 14 residues. Trimming took off 7 bases at V and 3 bases at J, with 16 bases between the two ends. Germline lookup yields CDR1 SNHLY and CDR2 FYNNEI. This chain's CDR3 is CASTRRGSGYEQYF. As DNA, the CDR3 is TGTGCCAGCACTAGAAGGGGTAGCGGCTACGAGCAGTACTTC. The full variable domain, its missing parts supplied by reference TRBV2 and TRBJ2-7, is EPEVTQTPSHQVTQMGQEVILRCVPISNHLYFYWYRQILGQKVEFLVSFYNNEISEKSEIFDDQFSVERPDGSNFTLKIRSTKLEDSAMYFCASTRRGSGYEQYFGPGTRLTVT.